A single sample gave rise to the 13 T cell receptor beta chains below, sequenced in a study of siplizumab effects on memory and regulatory T cells. TCRdb's copy holds only in-frame clones and misses some; the assay was immunoSEQ multiplex PCR. The sample holds some 87,000 clones, 70% to 90% seen once. The sample was CD4+ T cells sorted from blood. The receptors here all came from a human donor in good health.

The sample holds one count of this clone. The CDR3 region has the DNA TGTGCCACCAGCAGAGCTGTTCTTTCGGGGGCCAACGTCCTGACTTTC. The encoded protein is CATSRAVLSGANVLTF. The J gene is TRBJ2-6, the V gene TRBV15; D gene uncertain. The germline gives CDR1 LNHNV, CDR2 YYDKDF (reference sequence). The CDR3 length is 16 residues. The V end lost 1 base, the J end lost 4 bases, and 11 bases lay between the germline ends. Supplemented by reference TRBV15 and TRBJ2-6, the full variable domain reads DAMVIQNPRYQVTQFGKPVTLSCSQTLNHNVMYWYQQKSSQAPKLLFHYYDKDFNNEADTPDNFQSRRPNTSFCFLDIRSPGLGDTAMYLCATSRAVLSGANVLTFGAGSRLTVL.

The chain combines TRBV7-2 with TRBJ2-3; the D is unclear. Between the trimmed V and J ends, which lost 0 bases and 6 bases, there was a span of 16 bases. The V gene's germline CDR1 is SGHTA and CDR2 FQGNSA. The CDR3 length is 16 residues. The CDR3 is CASSLAPSTRTDTQYF. For the CDR3, the DNA is TGTGCCAGCAGCTTAGCCCCCAGCACCCGGACGGATACGCAGTATTTT.

CDR3 nucleotide sequence: TGCGCCAGCAGCTTGGATAGACGGAACATCCTCACCCTACGGGGGTCCTACGAGCAGTACTTC. It encodes CASSLDRRNILTLRGSYEQYF. This chain uses TRBV5-1 with TRBJ2-7; TRBD2 is a possible D gene (6 bases). Trimming cost V 0 bases and J 1 base, with 29 bases left between them. The germline CDR1 and CDR2 sequences are SGHRS and YFSETQ. This CDR3 spans 21 amino acids.

This chain connects TRBV19 to TRBJ2-2, with D tentatively TRBD2 (6 bases). This CDR3 comprises 14 residues. Trimming removed 7 bases from V and 0 bases from J, with 9 bases in between. CDR1 is LNHDA and CDR2 is SQIVND in the germline V gene (reference sequence). CDR3 loop: CASIGGTNTGELFF. CDR3 in DNA: TGTGCCAGTATCGGGGGAACGAACACCGGGGAGCTGTTTTTT.

The J gene is TRBJ2-3, the V gene TRBV10-3, with D possibly matching TRBD1 (6 bases). V gave up 10 bases and J gave up 4 bases, with 15 bases separating them. This CDR3 has 13 amino acids. Germline CDR1 is ENHRY and CDR2 is SYGVKD. CDR3 amino acids: CATLLQGADTQYF. The CDR3 bases are TGTGCCACCCTACTACAGGGCGCAGATACGCAGTATTTT.

The chain has TRBV30 and TRBJ1-3, with a possible D match to TRBD1 (6 bases). V gave up 2 bases and J gave up 4 bases, with 12 bases separating them. CDR3 length: 14 amino acids. CDR1 and CDR2 (germline): GTSNPN, SVGIG (reference sequence). The CDR3 here is CAWSRGVSGNTIYF. In DNA form, the CDR3 reads TGTGCCTGGAGTAGGGGGGTCTCAGGAAACACCATATATTTT.

The chain is built from TRBV6-6 and TRBJ2-7, with a weak D call TRBD2 (5 bases). Looked up from germline, CDR1 is MNHNY and CDR2 is SVGAGI (reference sequence). V lost 8 bases to trimming and J lost 2 bases, with 7 bases between them. CDR3 length equals 11 residues. The CDR3 DNA reads TGTGCCAGCCGGGGTCCCTACGAGCAGTACTTC. Encoded protein: CASRGPYEQYF.

The rearrangement uses TRBV2 and TRBJ2-5, with a tentative D call TRBD2 (5 bases). There are 15 residues in the CDR3. V was pared by 1 base and J by 6 bases, with 15 bases between. Germline CDR1 and CDR2: SNHLY and FYNNEI. The CDR3 nucleotides read TGTGCCAGCAGTGAAGGAGGGATTCTGTTAAAGACCCAGTACTTC. Residues: CASSEGGILLKTQYF.

The chain employs TRBV4-1 and TRBJ2-7, with D perhaps TRBD1 or TRBD2 (5 bases each). The germline CDR1 and CDR2 sequences are MGHRA and YSYEKL. Trimming pared 5 bases from V and 5 bases from J, leaving 19 bases between. The CDR3 is 15 amino acids. CDR3 in DNA: TGCGCCAGCAGCAAAAGGGGACCAGGGCTCGACGAGCAGTACTTC. This encodes CASSKRGPGLDEQYF.

This CDR3 is CAWTRRERNYGYTF. As DNA, the CDR3 is TGTGCCTGGACCCGAAGGGAGAGAAACTATGGCTACACCTTC. The chain has TRBV30 and TRBJ1-2; D call uncertain. Germline lookup yields CDR1 GTSNPN and CDR2 SVGIG (reference sequence). Trimming stripped 4 bases from V and 2 bases from J, with 14 bases between. This CDR3 has 14 residues.

The chain couples TRBV7-9 to TRBJ1-1; no clear D gene. The V and J ends lost 1 base and 4 bases respectively, with 13 bases between them. Germline values: CDR1 SEHNR, CDR2 FQNEAQ (reference sequence). This CDR3 contains 15 residues. The CDR3 bases are TGTGCCAGCAGCTTAGGTCAGGCTATTAGCACTGAAGCTTTCTTT. Translated: CASSLGQAISTEAFF.

This clone was recorded only once. V gene TRBV6-5 combines with J gene TRBJ2-7; D unclear. V lost 5 bases and J 4 bases, leaving 12 bases between the germline ends. The CDR3 has 13 residues. CDR1 is MNHEY and CDR2 is SVGAGI in the germline V gene. This CDR3 reads CASSRGGSYEQYF. The CDR3 bases are TGTGCCAGCAGTCGAGGCGGAAGTTACGAGCAGTACTTC.

CDR3: CASSPTIYNEQFF. The CDR3, as DNA: TGTGCCAGCTCACCCACCATCTACAATGAGCAGTTCTTC. The V gene is TRBV18, the J gene TRBJ2-1, with D hard to call. Trimming removed 3 bases at V and 3 bases at J, with 6 bases between. Germline V gene sequence: CDR1 KGHSH, CDR2 LQKENI. The CDR3 consists of 13 residues.